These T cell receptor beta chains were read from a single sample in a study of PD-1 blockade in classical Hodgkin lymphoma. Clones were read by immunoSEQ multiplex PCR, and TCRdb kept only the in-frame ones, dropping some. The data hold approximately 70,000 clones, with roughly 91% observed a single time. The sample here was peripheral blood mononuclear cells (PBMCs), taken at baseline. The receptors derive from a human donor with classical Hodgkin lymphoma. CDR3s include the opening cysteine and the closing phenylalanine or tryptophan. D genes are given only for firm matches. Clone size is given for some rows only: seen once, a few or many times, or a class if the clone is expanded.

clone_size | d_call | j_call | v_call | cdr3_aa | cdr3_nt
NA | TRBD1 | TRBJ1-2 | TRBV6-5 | CASYIGTGHGYTF | TGTGCCAGCTATATCGGGACAGGGCATGGCTACACCTTC
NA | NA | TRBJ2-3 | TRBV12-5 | CASGLEKPGSSFPTQYF | TGTGCTAGTGGTTTGGAGAAACCAGGGAGTTCCTTCCCCACGCAGTATTTT
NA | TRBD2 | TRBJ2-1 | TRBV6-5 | CASTTGLAGGKEQFF | TGTGCCAGCACCACCGGCTTAGCGGGAGGTAAGGAGCAGTTCTTC
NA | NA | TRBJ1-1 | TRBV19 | CASSIVVRGQAFF | TGTGCCAGTAGTATAGTAGTAAGGGGACAAGCTTTCTTT
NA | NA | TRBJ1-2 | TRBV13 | CASIESGGYTF | TGTGCCAGCATAGAGAGTGGGGGCTACACCTTC
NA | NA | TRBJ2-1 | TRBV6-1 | CASSEEALGRVVYNEQFF | TGTGCCAGCAGTGAAGAGGCCCTTGGAAGGGTGGTATACAATGAGCAGTTCTTC
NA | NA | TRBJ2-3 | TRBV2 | CASSDVSTDTQYF | TGTGCCAGCAGTGACGTGAGCACAGATACGCAGTATTTT
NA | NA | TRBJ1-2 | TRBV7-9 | CASSLDYTYGYTF | TGTGCCAGCAGCCTGGATTACACCTATGGCTACACCTTC
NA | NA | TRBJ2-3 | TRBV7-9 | CASSGKWTSNNLDTQYF | TGTGCCAGCAGCGGAAAATGGACCTCCAATAATCTAGATACGCAGTATTTT
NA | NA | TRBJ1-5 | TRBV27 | CASKSGGGGQPQHF | TGTGCCAGCAAATCGGGCGGGGGCGGGCAGCCCCAGCATTTT
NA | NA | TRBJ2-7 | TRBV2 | CALRLGTYEQYF | TGTGCCTTGCGCTTGGGAACCTACGAGCAGTACTTC
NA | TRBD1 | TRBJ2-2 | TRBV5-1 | CASSSRTGPNTGELFF | TGCGCCAGCAGCAGTCGGACAGGACCGAACACCGGGGAGCTGTTTTTT
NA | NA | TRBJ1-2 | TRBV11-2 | CASSLGRGGYTF | TGTGCCAGCAGCTTAGGTCGAGGCGGCTACACCTTC
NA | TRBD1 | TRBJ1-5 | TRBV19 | CASSITGGNNQPQHF | TGTGCCAGTAGTATAACAGGGGGGAACAATCAGCCCCAGCATTTT
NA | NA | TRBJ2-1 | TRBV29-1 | CSVEDSYEQFF | TGCAGCGTTGAAGATAGTTACGAGCAGTTCTTC
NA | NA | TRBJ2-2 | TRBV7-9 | CASSLPLRAGELFF | TGTGCCAGCAGCCTCCCGCTGCGTGCCGGGGAGCTGTTTTTT
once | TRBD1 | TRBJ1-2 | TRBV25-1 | CASSEREDRGYGYTF | TGTGCCAGCAGTGAACGGGAGGACAGGGGGTATGGCTACACCTTC
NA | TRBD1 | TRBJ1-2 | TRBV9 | CASSFRQGFNYGYTF | TGTGCCAGCAGCTTCCGACAGGGATTTAACTATGGCTACACCTTC
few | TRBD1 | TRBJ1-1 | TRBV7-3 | CASSSTGGWLNTEAFF | TGTGCCAGCAGCTCAACAGGGGGCTGGCTGAACACTGAAGCTTTCTTT
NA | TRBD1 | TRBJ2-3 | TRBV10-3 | CAISNQGGAIDTQYF | TGTGCCATCAGTAACCAAGGGGGCGCGATAGATACGCAGTATTTT
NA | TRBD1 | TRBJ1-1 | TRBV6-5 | CASSFTGVTEAFF | TGTGCCAGCAGTTTCACAGGGGTCACTGAAGCTTTCTTT
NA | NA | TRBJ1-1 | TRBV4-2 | CASSQDSLRGEAFF | TGTGCCAGCAGCCAAGATAGCCTCCGGGGTGAAGCTTTCTTT
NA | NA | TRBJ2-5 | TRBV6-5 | CASSLTRDTGETQYF | TGTGCCAGCAGCTTAACCCGGGACACTGGGGAGACCCAGTACTTC
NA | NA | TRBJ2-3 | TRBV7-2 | CASSLDTDTQYF | TGTGCCAGCAGCCTTGACACCGATACGCAGTATTTT
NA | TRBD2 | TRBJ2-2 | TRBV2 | CASRELAGGPGELFF | TGTGCCAGCAGGGAACTAGCGGGAGGTCCCGGGGAGCTGTTTTTT
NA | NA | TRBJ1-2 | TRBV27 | CASSTPGPPWHYDGYTF | TGTGCCAGTTCAACCCCCGGGCCACCCTGGCACTATGATGGCTACACCTTC
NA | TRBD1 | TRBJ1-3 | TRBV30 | CAWSTGQSSGNTIYF | TGTGCCTGGAGTACGGGACAGAGCTCTGGAAACACCATATATTTT
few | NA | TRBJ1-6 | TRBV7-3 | CASSPGSDNSPLHF | TGTGCCAGCAGCCCAGGGTCGGATAATTCACCCCTCCACTTT
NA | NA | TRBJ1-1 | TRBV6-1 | CASSGGRNTEAFF | TGTGCCAGCAGTGGGGGGCGGAACACTGAAGCTTTCTTT
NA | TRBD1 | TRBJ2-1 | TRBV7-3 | CASSFISGQGYNEQFF | TGTGCCAGCAGCTTTATCTCGGGACAGGGCTACAATGAGCAGTTCTTC
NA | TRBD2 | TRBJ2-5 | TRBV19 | CASSPPSGGYQETQYF | TGTGCCAGTAGTCCTCCTAGCGGGGGGTACCAAGAGACCCAGTACTTC
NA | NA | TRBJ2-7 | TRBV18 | CASSPPSSSYEQYF | TGTGCCAGCTCACCACCGAGCAGCTCCTACGAGCAGTACTTC
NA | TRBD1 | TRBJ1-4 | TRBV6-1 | CASTTGTVANEKLFF | TGTGCCAGCACTACCGGGACAGTAGCTAATGAAAAACTGTTTTTT